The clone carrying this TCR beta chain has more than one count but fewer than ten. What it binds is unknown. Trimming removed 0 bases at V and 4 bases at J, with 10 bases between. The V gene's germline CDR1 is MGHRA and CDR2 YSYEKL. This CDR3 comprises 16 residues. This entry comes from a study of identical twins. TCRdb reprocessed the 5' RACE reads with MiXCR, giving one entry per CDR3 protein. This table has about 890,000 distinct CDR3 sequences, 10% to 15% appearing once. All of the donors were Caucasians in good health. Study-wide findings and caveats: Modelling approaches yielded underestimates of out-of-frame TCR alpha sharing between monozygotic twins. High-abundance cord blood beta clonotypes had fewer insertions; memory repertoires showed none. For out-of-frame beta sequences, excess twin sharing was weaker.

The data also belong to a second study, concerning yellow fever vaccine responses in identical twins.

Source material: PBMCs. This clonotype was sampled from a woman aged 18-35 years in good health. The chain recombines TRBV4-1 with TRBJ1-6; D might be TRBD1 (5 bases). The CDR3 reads CASSQDGRGYNSPLHF. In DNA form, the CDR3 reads TGCGCCAGCAGCCAAGACGGACGGGGGTATAATTCACCCCTCCACTTT.